Listed here are 28 T cell receptor beta chains from one sample, sequenced in a study of glioma-infiltrating T cells. Amplification of TCR alpha and beta CDR3 regions from RNA used iRepertoire nested multiplex PCR. TCRdb ran MiXCR on the multiplex PCR reads and lists one entry per CDR3 protein. In the table there are about 140,000 distinct CDR3 sequences, about two fifths of which are singletons. The material sequenced was glioma tissue, nonneoplastic brain tissue, or PBMCs (not recorded which). These receptors came from a human donor with low-grade glioma or glioblastoma, undergoing nonglioma brain surgery, or in good health (not recorded which).

This clonotype appeared a few times. Here the CDR3 reads CASSGQGADTQYF. The CDR3 DNA follows: TGTGCCAGCAGTGGACAGGGGGCAGATACGCAGTATTTT. V gene TRBV12-3 or TRBV12-4 combines with J gene TRBJ2-3, with TRBD1 matching over 10 bases. After removal of 5 bases from V and 4 bases from J, the junction contained 0 bases not matched to a gene. The CDR3 loop spans 13 amino acids.

This clonotype was observed a few times. The chain recombines TRBV12-3 or TRBV12-4 with TRBJ1-1; no clear D. This CDR3 is 15 amino acids long. Trimming took 3 bases from V and 5 from J, leaving 16 bases between them. The CDR3 bases are TGTGCCAGCAGTTTGCGTTTATGGGAAGGGACTGAAGCTTTCTTT. This codes for CASSLRLWEGTEAFF.

The table lists this clonotype with many counts. This rearrangement joins TRBV6-1 to TRBJ2-3; D gene unclear. Per germline, CDR1 MNHNS and CDR2 SASEGT. Trimming removed 6 bases at V and 4 bases at J, with 8 bases between. This CDR3 comprises 12 residues. The CDR3 sequence is CASRRNADTQYF. CDR3 DNA: TGTGCCAGCAGGAGAAACGCAGATACGCAGTATTTT.

There are a few counts of this clonotype. J is TRBJ2-3 and V is TRBV12-3 or TRBV12-4; 7 bases match TRBD1. V was clipped by 3 bases and J by 2 bases; unmatched bases: 5. This CDR3 has 15 residues. CDR3 residues: CASSFDRDYTDTQYF. For the CDR3, the DNA is TGTGCCAGCAGTTTCGACAGGGATTACACAGATACGCAGTATTTT.

CDR3 bases: TGTGCCAGCAGCCCGGACAGGGGTAATTTCTATGGCTACACCTTC. It is translated as CASSPDRGNFYGYTF. This chain joins TRBV4-2 and TRBJ1-2; TRBD1 matches at 9 bases. There are 15 residues in the CDR3. V lost 4 bases, J lost 4 bases, and 7 bases stayed unmatched. CDR1 is LGHNA, CDR2 YNFKEQ, per germline.

This chain uses TRBV3-1 with TRBJ1-5; no reliable D call. V lost 0 bases and J 2 bases, leaving 5 bases between the germline ends. Germline CDR1 reads LGHDT; CDR2 reads YNNKEL (reference sequence). The CDR3 runs 14 residues. This chain's CDR3 is CASSQDRRNQPQHF. The CDR3 nucleotides are TGTGCCAGCAGCCAAGACCGTCGCAATCAGCCCCAGCATTTT.

The V and J genes are TRBV20-1 and TRBJ2-2; a possible D gene is TRBD1 (5 bases). Germline assignment: CDR1 DFQATT and CDR2 SNEGSKA (reference sequence). The CDR3 is 16 amino acids. The V end was cut by 0 bases, the J end by 4 bases, with 15 bases between. In nucleotides, the CDR3 is TGCAGTGCTAGAGATCGGTTAGGGGATATCACCGGGGAGCTGTTTTTT. The encoded protein is CSARDRLGDITGELFF.

The rearrangement joins TRBV6-6 to TRBJ1-5; TRBD1 aligns across 8 bases. Germline-derived CDR1 and CDR2 are MNHNY and SVGAGI (reference sequence). J lost 2 bases, V lost 2 bases, and 11 bases had no gene match. The CDR3 is made up of 18 amino acids. The CDR3 loop reads CASSYPSGQGLGNQPQHF. CDR3 DNA sequence: TGTGCCAGCAGTTACCCCTCCGGACAGGGCTTAGGCAATCAGCCCCAGCATTTT.

This clonotype came up a few times. The rearrangement joins TRBV10-3 to TRBJ1-1; 7 bases match TRBD1. The germline V gene has CDR1 ENHRY and CDR2 SYGVKD. Trimming removed 1 base from V and 4 bases from J; junction bases left unmatched: 3. CDR3 length: 14 amino acids. The chain's CDR3 is CAISELQGSTEAFF. CDR3 DNA: TGTGCCATCAGTGAGTTACAGGGGAGCACTGAAGCTTTCTTT.

The chain joins TRBV3-1 to TRBJ2-7; D is possibly TRBD1 or TRBD2 (5 bases each). The V gene's germline CDR1 is LGHDT and CDR2 YNNKEL (reference sequence). Trimming pared 4 bases from V and 10 bases from J, leaving 14 bases between. The CDR3 has 12 amino acids. Here the CDR3 DNA reads TGTGCCAGCAGCCTCGGGGCAGGCGACCAGTACTTC. This translates into CASSLGAGDQYF.

The sample holds a few counts of this clonotype. The genes are TRBV20-1 and TRBJ2-5; 7 positions match TRBD2. The CDR3 spans 16 residues. Germline CDR1 DFQATT, CDR2 SNEGSKA (reference sequence). V was pared by 4 bases and J by 2 bases, with 13 bases of the junction left unmatched. CDR3 sequence: CSATLRGRGSQETQYF. CDR3 DNA sequence: TGCAGTGCTACCCTAAGGGGTCGCGGGAGTCAAGAGACCCAGTACTTC.

The V call is TRBV6-1, the J call TRBJ1-5; D is ambiguous. Germline CDR1 reads MNHNS; CDR2 reads SASEGT. The CDR3 runs 13 residues. Trimming cost V 2 bases and J 5 bases, with 7 bases left between them. In DNA, the CDR3 is TGTGCCAGCAGTGAAAACACGGATCAGCCCCAGCATTTT. Its translation: CASSENTDQPQHF.

The chain uses TRBV4-2 and TRBJ1-5; TRBD1 is a possible D gene (5 bases). The CDR3 loop spans 15 amino acids. CDR1 is LGHNA and CDR2 is YNFKEQ in the germline V gene. Trimming pared 0 bases from V and 7 bases from J, leaving 13 bases between. The CDR3 nucleotides read TGTGCCAGCAGCCAAGAGGTCCAGGGAGGGCAGCCCCAGCATTTT. Protein product: CASSQEVQGGQPQHF.

This clonotype was recorded a few times. The V gene is TRBV28, the J gene TRBJ2-7; 7 bases map to TRBD1. This CDR3 contains 14 residues. The germline V gene encodes CDR1 MDHEN and CDR2 SYDVKM. V lost 6 bases, J lost 2 bases, and 7 bases stayed unmatched. The CDR3 DNA sequence: TGTGCCAGCAGCAAGACAGGGCGCCCCTACGAGCAGTACTTC. Translation: CASSKTGRPYEQYF.

This chain joins TRBV4-1 and TRBJ1-1; tentative D call: TRBD1 (6 bases). Per the germline V gene, CDR1 is MGHRA and CDR2 is YSYEKL. The CDR3 covers 15 residues. V was trimmed by 1 base and J by 1 base, leaving 10 bases between them. CDR3 nucleotide sequence: TGCGCCAGCAGCCAAGTGTTGACAGGGAACACTGAAGCTTTCTTT. It encodes CASSQVLTGNTEAFF.

This clonotype has more than one count but fewer than ten. V and J are TRBV29-1 and TRBJ1-2; tentatively, D is TRBD1 (5 bases). The V end was cut by 4 bases, the J end by 4 bases, with 16 bases between. Looked up from germline, CDR1 is SQVTM and CDR2 is ANQGSEA. This CDR3 is built from 14 residues. CDR3 sequence: CSVVWRGDGYGYTF. In DNA form, the CDR3 reads TGCAGCGTTGTATGGAGGGGCGATGGCTATGGCTACACCTTC. Full variable domain (rest looked up from reference TRBV29-1 and TRBJ1-2): SAVISQKPSRDICQRGTSLTIQCQVDSQVTMMFWYRQQPGQSLTLIATANQGSEATYESGFVIDKFPISRPNLTFSTLTVSNMSPEDSSIYLCSVVWRGDGYGYTFGSGTRLTVV.

This clonotype has ten or more counts. The chain uses TRBV7-6 and TRBJ2-1; 12 nucleotides match TRBD2. Germline V gives CDR1 SGHVS, CDR2 FNYEAQ. The CDR3 has 14 residues. J gave up 4 bases and V 5 bases, and 0 bases lay outside the gene matches. DNA for the CDR3: TGTGCCAGCAGCACTAGCGGGGGGTACAATGAGCAGTTCTTC. Its translation: CASSTSGGYNEQFF.

V and J are TRBV6-1 and TRBJ2-3, with unresolved D. CDR3 length: 14 residues. Trimming removed 6 bases at V and 2 bases at J, with 12 bases between. CDR1 is MNHNS and CDR2 is SASEGT in the germline V gene. The CDR3 DNA reads as TGTGCCAGCAGCCAGGACCTTGCCACAGATACGCAGTATTTT. Translated, it gives CASSQDLATDTQYF.

This sequence joins TRBV7-2 and TRBJ2-7; 10 nucleotides agree with TRBD2. CDR3 length: 15 amino acids. CDR1 is SGHTA, CDR2 FQGNSA, per germline. V shed 4 bases, J shed 4 bases, and the junction held 7 bases outside the gene matches. Here the CDR3 DNA reads TGTGCCAGCAGCTCCTCCTTAGCGGGAGGATACGAGCAGTACTTC. Protein: CASSSSLAGGYEQYF.

This clonotype showed up just once. The CDR3 spells CASSGTSGGHEQFF. CDR3 DNA: TGTGCCAGCAGTGGGACTAGCGGGGGACATGAGCAGTTCTTC. The chain links TRBV6-1 to TRBJ2-1, with 13 bases aligning to TRBD2. CDR3 length equals 14 residues. Germline V gene sequence: CDR1 MNHNS, CDR2 SASEGT. V shed 4 bases, J shed 8 bases, and the junction held 2 bases outside the gene matches.

This chain links TRBV6-6 with TRBJ1-1; TRBD1 might be the D (6 bases). CDR1 MNHNY and CDR2 SVGAGI come from the germline V gene (reference sequence). V lost 7 bases and J 3 bases, leaving 12 bases between the germline ends. The length of the CDR3 is 13 residues. The CDR3 region is CASTLDSDTEAFF. Here the CDR3 DNA reads TGTGCCAGCACATTGGACAGTGACACTGAAGCTTTCTTT.

This clonotype occurred a few times. V is TRBV6-1 and J is TRBJ2-1; tentatively, D is TRBD1 or TRBD2 (5 bases each). V gave up 5 bases and J gave up 3 bases, with 11 bases separating them. The CDR3 has 14 amino acids. Germline CDR1 and CDR2: MNHNS and SASEGT. CDR3 sequence reads: CASSLRDVYNEQFF. The CDR3 DNA is TGTGCCAGCAGTTTAAGGGACGTCTACAATGAGCAGTTCTTC.

This clonotype has only a few counts. The genes are TRBV6-1 and TRBJ2-1; 8 bases are a match to TRBD2. This CDR3 region has 13 residues. Germline CDR1 is MNHNS and CDR2 is SASEGT. V trimming: 5 bases; J trimming: 14 bases; junction bases outside the gene matches: 11. The DNA of the CDR3 is TGTGCCAGCAGTCCACGGGGGGGTGGGGTAGAGTTCTTC. This gives the protein CASSPRGGGVEFF.

The V call is TRBV10-3, the J call TRBJ1-1; D gene uncertain. V was pared by 3 bases and J by 1 base, with 9 bases between. The germline V gene encodes CDR1 ENHRY and CDR2 SYGVKD. This CDR3 is built from 14 residues. The CDR3 region has the DNA TGTGCCATCAGTGAAGGTTGGAGGAACACTGAAGCTTTCTTT. It encodes CAISEGWRNTEAFF.

The CDR3 is CASSLVGKDTQYF. Written as DNA, the CDR3 is TGTGCCAGCAGCTTGGTCGGCAAAGATACGCAGTATTTT. The chain is built from TRBV5-4 and TRBJ2-3; D uncertain. From germline, CDR1 is SGHNT and CDR2 YYREEE (reference sequence). CDR3 length equals 13 residues. V lost 0 bases, J lost 5 bases, and 7 bases lay in between.

This clonotype was seen a few times. The chain combines TRBV27 with TRBJ2-7, with TRBD1 matching 8 bases. This CDR3 region has 15 residues. The germline V gene encodes CDR1 MNHEY and CDR2 SMNVEV (reference sequence). The J segment lost 6 bases and the V segment lost 7 bases, leaving 14 bases of the junction unmatched. CDR3 residues: CASTTYRGTYVEQYF. CDR3 coding DNA: TGTGCCAGCACAACATACAGGGGGACCTACGTCGAGCAGTACTTC.

This chain connects TRBV20-1 to TRBJ2-1; TRBD2 agrees at 9 bases. After removal of 0 bases from V and 0 bases from J, the junction contained 3 bases not matched to a gene. CDR3 length: 16 residues. Per the germline V gene, CDR1 is DFQATT and CDR2 is SNEGSKA (reference sequence). The CDR3 region has the DNA TGCAGTGCTAGAGATCTAGCGGGAAGCTCCTACAATGAGCAGTTCTTC. Translated, it gives CSARDLAGSSYNEQFF.

This clonotype was detected only a few times. This chain joins TRBV20-1 and TRBJ2-7; maybe TRBD2 (6 bases). V was pared by 2 bases and J by 3 bases, with 11 bases between. This CDR3 contains 13 residues. CDR1 is DFQATT and CDR2 is SNEGSKA in the germline V gene (reference sequence). The CDR3 region is CSARIAANYEQYF. DNA for the CDR3: TGCAGTGCTAGAATAGCGGCGAACTACGAGCAGTACTTC.